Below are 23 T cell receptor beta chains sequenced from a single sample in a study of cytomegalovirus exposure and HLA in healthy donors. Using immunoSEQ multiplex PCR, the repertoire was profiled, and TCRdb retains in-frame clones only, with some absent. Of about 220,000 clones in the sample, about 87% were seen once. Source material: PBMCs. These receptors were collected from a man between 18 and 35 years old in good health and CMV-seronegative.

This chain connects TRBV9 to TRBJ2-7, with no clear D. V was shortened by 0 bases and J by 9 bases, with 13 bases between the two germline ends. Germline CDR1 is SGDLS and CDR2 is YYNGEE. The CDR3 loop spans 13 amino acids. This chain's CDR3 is CASSVGGRSAQYF. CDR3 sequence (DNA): TGTGCCAGCAGCGTAGGAGGTCGCTCCGCGCAGTACTTC.

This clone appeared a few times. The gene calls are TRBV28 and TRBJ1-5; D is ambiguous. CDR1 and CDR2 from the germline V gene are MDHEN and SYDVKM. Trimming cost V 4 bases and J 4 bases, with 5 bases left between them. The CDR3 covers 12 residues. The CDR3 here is CASSSLNQPQHF. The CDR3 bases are TGTGCCAGCAGTTCACTGAATCAGCCCCAGCATTTT.

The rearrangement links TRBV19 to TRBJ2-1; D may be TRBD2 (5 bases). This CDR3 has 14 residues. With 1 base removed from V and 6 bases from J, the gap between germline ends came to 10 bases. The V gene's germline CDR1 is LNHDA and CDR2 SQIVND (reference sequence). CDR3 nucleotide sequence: TGTGCCAGTAGTATAGGACCGGGAAGCAATGAGCAGTTCTTC. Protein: CASSIGPGSNEQFF.

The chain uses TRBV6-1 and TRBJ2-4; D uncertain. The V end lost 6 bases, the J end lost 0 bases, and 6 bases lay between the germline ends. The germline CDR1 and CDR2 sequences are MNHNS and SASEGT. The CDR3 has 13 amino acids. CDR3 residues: CASRSLAKNIQYF. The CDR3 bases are TGTGCCAGCAGATCCCTAGCCAAAAACATTCAGTACTTC.

The DNA for the CDR3 is TGCAGCGTGGGGGGGGCGGCCAATCAGCCCCAGCATTTT. Translating it yields CSVGGAANQPQHF. The rearrangement uses TRBV29-1 and TRBJ1-5; perhaps TRBD1 as D (6 bases). Germline CDR1 and CDR2: SQVTM and ANQGSEA. This CDR3 contains 13 residues. V dropped 6 bases and J dropped 3 bases, with 12 bases sitting between them.

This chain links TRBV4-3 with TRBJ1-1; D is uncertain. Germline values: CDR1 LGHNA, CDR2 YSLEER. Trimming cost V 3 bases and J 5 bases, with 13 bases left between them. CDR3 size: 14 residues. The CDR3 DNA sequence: TGCGCCAGCAGCCAGTCCCCCCCGGGGACTGAAGCTTTCTTT. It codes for CASSQSPPGTEAFF.

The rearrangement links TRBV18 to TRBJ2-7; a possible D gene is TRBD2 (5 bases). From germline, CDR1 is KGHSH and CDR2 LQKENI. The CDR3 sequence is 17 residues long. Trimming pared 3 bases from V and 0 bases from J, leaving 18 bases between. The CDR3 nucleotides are TGTGCCAGCTCACCCTTACCTGTCGGGATTAGCTCCTACGAGCAGTACTTC. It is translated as CASSPLPVGISSYEQYF.

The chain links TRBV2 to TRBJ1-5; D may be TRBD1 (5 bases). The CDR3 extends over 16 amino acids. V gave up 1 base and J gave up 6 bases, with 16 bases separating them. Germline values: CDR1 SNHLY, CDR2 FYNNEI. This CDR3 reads CASSEGRQLLGQPQHF. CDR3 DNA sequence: TGTGCCAGCAGTGAAGGGAGACAGCTTCTAGGTCAGCCCCAGCATTTT.

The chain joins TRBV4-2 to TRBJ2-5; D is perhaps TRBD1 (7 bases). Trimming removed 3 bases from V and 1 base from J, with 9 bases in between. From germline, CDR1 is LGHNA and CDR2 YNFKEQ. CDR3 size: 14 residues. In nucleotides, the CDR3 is TGTGCCAGCAGCCAGCGGGACAGCCAAGAGACCCAGTACTTC. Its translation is CASSQRDSQETQYF.

The CDR3: CASSQGLQGWEQYF. The CDR3 DNA reads TGCGCCAGCAGCCAAGGACTACAGGGGTGGGAGCAGTACTTC. The chain joins TRBV4-3 to TRBJ2-7; TRBD1 agrees at 7 bases. V lost 1 base and J lost 7; bases outside the gene matches: 7. The CDR3 consists of 14 residues. CDR1 LGHNA and CDR2 YSLEER come from the germline V gene.

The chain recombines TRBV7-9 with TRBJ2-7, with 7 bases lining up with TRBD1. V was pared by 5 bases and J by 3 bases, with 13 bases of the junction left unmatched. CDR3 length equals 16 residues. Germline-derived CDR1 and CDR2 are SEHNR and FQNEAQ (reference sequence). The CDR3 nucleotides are TGTGCCAGCAGCACCGGACCGGGACAGAGGTACTACGAGCAGTACTTC. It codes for CASSTGPGQRYYEQYF. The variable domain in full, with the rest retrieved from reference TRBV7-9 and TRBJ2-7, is DTGVSQNPRHKITKRGQNVTFRCDPISEHNRLYWYRQTLGQGPEFLTYFQNEAQLEKSRLLSDRFSAERPKGSFSTLEIQRTEQGDSAMYLCASSTGPGQRYYEQYFGPGTRLTVT.

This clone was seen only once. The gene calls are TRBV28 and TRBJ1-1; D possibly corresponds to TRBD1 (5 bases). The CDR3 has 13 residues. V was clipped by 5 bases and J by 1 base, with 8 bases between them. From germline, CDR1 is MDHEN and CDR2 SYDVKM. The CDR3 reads CASSGAANTEAFF. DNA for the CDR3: TGTGCCAGCAGTGGGGCAGCGAACACTGAAGCTTTCTTT.

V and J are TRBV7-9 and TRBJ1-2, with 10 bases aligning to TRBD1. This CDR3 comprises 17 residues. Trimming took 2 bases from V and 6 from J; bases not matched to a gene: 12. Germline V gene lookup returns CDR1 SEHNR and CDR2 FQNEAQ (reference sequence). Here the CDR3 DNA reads TGTGCCAGCAGCTTAAGTTTCGTGGTCGGGACAGGGGATGGCTACACCTTC. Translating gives CASSLSFVVGTGDGYTF.

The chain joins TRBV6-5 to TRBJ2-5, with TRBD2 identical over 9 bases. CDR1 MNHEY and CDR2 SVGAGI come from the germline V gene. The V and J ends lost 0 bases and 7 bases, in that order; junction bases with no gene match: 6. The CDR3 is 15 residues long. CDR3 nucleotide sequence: TGTGCCAGCAGTTACTCACTAGCGGGCTTGGGGACCCAGTACTTC. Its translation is CASSYSLAGLGTQYF.

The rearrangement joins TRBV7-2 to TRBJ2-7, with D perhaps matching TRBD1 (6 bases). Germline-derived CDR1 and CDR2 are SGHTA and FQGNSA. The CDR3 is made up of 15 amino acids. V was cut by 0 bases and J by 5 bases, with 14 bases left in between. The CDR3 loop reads CASSLAAGEVNEQYF. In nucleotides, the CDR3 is TGTGCCAGCAGCTTAGCTGCAGGGGAAGTAAACGAGCAGTACTTC. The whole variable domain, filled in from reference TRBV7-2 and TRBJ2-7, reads GAGVSQSPSNKVTEKGKDVELRCDPISGHTALYWYRQSLGQGLEFLIYFQGNSAPDKSGLPSDRFSAERTGGSVSTLTIQRTQQEDSAVYLCASSLAAGEVNEQYFGPGTRLTVT.

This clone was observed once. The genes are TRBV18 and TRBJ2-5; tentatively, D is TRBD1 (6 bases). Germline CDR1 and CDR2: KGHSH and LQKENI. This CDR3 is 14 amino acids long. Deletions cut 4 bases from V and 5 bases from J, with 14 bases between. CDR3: CASSLLPRGETQYF. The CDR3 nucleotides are TGTGCCAGCTCACTGTTGCCGAGGGGGGAGACCCAGTACTTC.

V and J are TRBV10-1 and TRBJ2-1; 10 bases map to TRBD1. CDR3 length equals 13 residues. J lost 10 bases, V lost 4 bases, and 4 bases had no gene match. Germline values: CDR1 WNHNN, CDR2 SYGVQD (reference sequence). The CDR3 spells CASSATGGDEQFF. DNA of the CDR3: TGCGCCAGCAGTGCGACAGGGGGCGACGAGCAGTTCTTC.

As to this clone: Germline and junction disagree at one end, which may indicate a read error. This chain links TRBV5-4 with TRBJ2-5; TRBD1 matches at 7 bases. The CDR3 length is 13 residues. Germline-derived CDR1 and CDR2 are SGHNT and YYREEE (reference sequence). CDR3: CASSLGQQETQYF. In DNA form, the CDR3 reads TGTGCCAGCAGTTTGGGACAGCAAGAGACCCAGTACTTC.

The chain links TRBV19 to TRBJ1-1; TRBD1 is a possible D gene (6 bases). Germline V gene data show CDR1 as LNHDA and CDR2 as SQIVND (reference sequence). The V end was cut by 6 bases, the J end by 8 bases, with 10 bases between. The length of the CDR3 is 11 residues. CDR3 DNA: TGTGCCAGTAGCACCGGGACAGAAGCTTTCTTT. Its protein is CASSTGTEAFF.

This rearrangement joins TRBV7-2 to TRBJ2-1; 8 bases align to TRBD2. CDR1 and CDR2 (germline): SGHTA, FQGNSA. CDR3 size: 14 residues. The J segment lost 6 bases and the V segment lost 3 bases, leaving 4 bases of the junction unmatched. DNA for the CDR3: TGTGCCAGCAGCTTCGGGACTAGTGGCAATGAGCAGTTCTTC. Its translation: CASSFGTSGNEQFF.

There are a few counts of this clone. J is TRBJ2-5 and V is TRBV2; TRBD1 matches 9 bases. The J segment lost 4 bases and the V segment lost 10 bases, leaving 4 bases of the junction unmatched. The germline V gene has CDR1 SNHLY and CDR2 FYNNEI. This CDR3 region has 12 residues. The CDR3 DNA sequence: TGTGCCACACAGGGGGCGGGAGAGACCCAGTACTTC. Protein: CATQGAGETQYF.

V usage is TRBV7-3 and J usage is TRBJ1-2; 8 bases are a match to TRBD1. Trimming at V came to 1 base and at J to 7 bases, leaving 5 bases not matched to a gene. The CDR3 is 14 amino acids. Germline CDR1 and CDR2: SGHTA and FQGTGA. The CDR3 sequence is CASSLNPGGSGYTF. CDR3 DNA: TGTGCCAGCAGCTTAAATCCAGGGGGCTCTGGCTACACCTTC.

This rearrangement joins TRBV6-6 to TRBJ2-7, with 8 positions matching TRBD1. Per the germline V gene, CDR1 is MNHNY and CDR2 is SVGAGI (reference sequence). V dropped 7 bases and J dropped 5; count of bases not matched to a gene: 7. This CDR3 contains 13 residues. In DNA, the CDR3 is TGTGCCAGCACCTTAGACAGGGGTCACGAGCAGTACTTC. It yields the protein CASTLDRGHEQYF.